Included here is one T cell receptor beta chain sequence, with context. The data derive from a study of blood T cell repertoires in COVID-19. For the study at large: T cells, B-cell-depleted T cells, or PBMCs provided the cDNA or gDNA that served as material.

In germline, CDR1 is LGHDT, CDR2 YNNKEL (reference sequence). The V end lost 4 bases, the J end lost 8 bases, and 11 bases lay between the germline ends. The CDR3 totals 13 residues. As originally analysed: Counts of nucleated cells, estimated from reference gene primer amplification, were obtained. Profiled with immunoSEQ multiplex PCR; TCRdb holds only in-frame clones, not every one. V and J calls and clone size are copied from that table; D and trimming were computed from the DNA. The repertoire has around 58,000 clones, 88% of them found once; the top ten carry 43%. The chain recombines TRBV3-1 (or the pseudogene TRBV3-2) with TRBJ1-4; tentative D call: TRBD1 (6 bases). The specimen was peripheral blood. The TCR was taken from an older woman with COVID-19, enrolled during active disease. CDR3 in amino acids: CASSPGGAEKLFF. The CDR3 coding sequence is TGTGCCAGCAGCCCGGGGGGGGCCGAAAAACTGTTTTTT.